These 19 T cell receptor delta chains were sequenced from one sample in a study of Vδ1+ human thymocytes. Findings of the study overall: Thymic TRG and TRD repertoires appeared highly polyclonal, with Gaussian CDR3 length distributions.

Extracted RNA was reverse transcribed into cDNA. CDR3 amplicons came from multiplex PCR with pooled V-gene forward and constant-region reverse primers. TCRdb redid the clone calls on the multiplex PCR reads with CATT. The table lists 80,000 or so delta-chain clones, 30% to 45% of them singletons. These TCRs are of unknown antigen specificity. The sample was Vdelta1+ gamma-delta thymocytes from the thymus. Specified subset: FACS-sorted CD3+ TCRalphabeta- TCRVdelta1+ TCRVdelta2- thymocytes. The receptors derive from a boy less than two years old who had congenital heart surgery.

The table lists this clone with a few counts. The gene calls are TRDV1 and TRDJ1; D is undetermined. This CDR3 spans 17 amino acids. V lost 5 bases and J 1 base, leaving 20 bases between the germline ends. From germline, CDR1 is TSWWSYY and CDR2 QGS. The CDR3 here is CALGPTRPTPPTDKLIF. In nucleotides, the CDR3 is TGTGCTCTTGGGCCAACTAGGCCCACGCCCCCCACCGATAAACTCATCTTT.

This clone has a handful of counts. The chain joins TRDV1 to TRDJ1, with 8 bases fitting TRDD2. Trimming at V came to 8 bases and at J to 0 bases, leaving 17 bases not matched to a gene. The CDR3 is 18 residues long. Germline values: CDR1 TSWWSYY, CDR2 QGS. The CDR3 nucleotides read TGTGCTCTTTGCGTTACTTCCTACCCATGGGCGTACACCGATAAACTCATCTTT. Residues: CALCVTSYPWAYTDKLIF.

The chain uses TRDV1 and TRDJ1, with 8 nucleotides matching TRDD2. The germline CDR1 and CDR2 sequences are TSWWSYY and QGS. Losses at the gene ends were 6 bases for V and 0 bases for J; bases not matched to a gene: 15. This CDR3 region has 18 residues. CDR3 nucleotides: TGTGCTCTTGGCAACTTCCTACCACCTTACGCCTACACCGATAAACTCATCTTT. Translation: CALGNFLPPYAYTDKLIF.

The V call is TRDV1, the J call TRDJ1, with D perhaps matching TRDD3 (6 bases). CDR3 length: 19 residues. Germline V CDR1 and CDR2: TSWWSYY, QGS. The V and J ends lost 3 bases and 7 bases respectively, with 30 bases between them. The CDR3 is CALGDSPDYWDCGYLKLIF. The CDR3 coding sequence is TGTGCTCTTGGGGACTCACCTGATTATTGGGACTGCGGATACCTTAAACTCATCTTT.

This clone was recorded a few times. This chain connects TRDV1 to TRDJ1; D not certain. Germline V gene lookup returns CDR1 TSWWSYY and CDR2 QGS. The length of the CDR3 is 15 residues. The V end was cut by 2 bases, the J end by 0 bases, with 10 bases between. CDR3 region: CALGERKRYTDKLIF. As DNA, the CDR3 is TGTGCTCTTGGGGAAAGGAAAAGGTACACCGATAAACTCATCTTT.

This clone was detected a few times. The rearrangement uses TRDV1 and TRDJ1, with D possibly TRDD3 on 6 matching bases. V gave up 2 bases and J gave up 11 bases, with 18 bases separating them. The CDR3 contains 14 residues. Germline-derived CDR1 and CDR2 are TSWWSYY and QGS. CDR3 bases: TGTGCTCTTGGGGAATTGAAACCTGGGGAGGCCCTCATCTTT. Translation gives CALGELKPGEALIF.

The chain joins TRDV1 to TRDJ1, with 10 positions matching TRDD3. The germline V gene has CDR1 TSWWSYY and CDR2 QGS. J lost 1 base, V lost 0 bases, and 32 bases had no gene match. This CDR3 is 26 amino acids long. CDR3: CALGELGYRSRPLELGDNPITDKLIF. CDR3 sequence (DNA): TGTGCTCTTGGGGAACTAGGATACCGATCAAGGCCCTTAGAGCTGGGGGATAACCCGATCACCGATAAACTCATCTTT.

The rearrangement uses TRDV1 and TRDJ1; no clear D gene. V was trimmed by 5 bases and J by 5 bases, leaving 9 bases between them. Germline CDR1 is TSWWSYY and CDR2 is QGS. The CDR3 extends over 12 amino acids. This chain's CDR3 is CALGKPADKLIF. CDR3 bases: TGTGCTCTTGGGAAACCAGCGGATAAACTCATCTTT.

This chain uses TRDV1 with TRDJ1, with TRDD3 as a possible D gene (6 bases). V was shortened by 0 bases and J by 1 base, with 33 bases between the two germline ends. CDR1 and CDR2 (germline): TSWWSYY, QGS. This CDR3 region has 23 residues. The CDR3 bases are TGTGCTCTTGGGGAACTCCGCAACCCTTACGTGGAGAGGTTGGTGGGGGTCACCGATAAACTCATCTTT. Amino acid sequence: CALGELRNPYVERLVGVTDKLIF.

By share, this clone ranks as medium-sized. The chain is built from TRDV2 and TRDJ1; D is unclear. CDR1 and CDR2 from the germline V gene are GEAIGNYY and EKD. The V end lost 0 bases, the J end lost 0 bases, and 13 bases lay between the germline ends. The CDR3 covers 16 residues. This CDR3 reads CACDTGCRKDTDKLIF. CDR3 DNA: TGTGCCTGTGACACCGGCTGCAGAAAAGACACCGATAAACTCATCTTT.

The V call is TRDV2, the J call TRDJ1; 8 positions agree with TRDD3. Germline V gene sequence: CDR1 GEAIGNYY, CDR2 EKD. Trimming at V came to 9 bases and at J to 4 bases, leaving 18 bases not matched to a gene. The CDR3 loop spans 16 amino acids. The CDR3 nucleotides read TGTGCCACCGATGGGGATACCGCCCTTGAGGACGATAAACTCATCTTT. Amino acids: CATDGDTALEDDKLIF.

This chain connects TRDV1 to TRDJ1; D uncertain. There are 20 residues in the CDR3. V was shortened by 2 bases and J by 1 base, with 26 bases between the two germline ends. Germline CDR1 and CDR2: TSWWSYY and QGS. CDR3 in DNA: TGTGCTCTTGGGGAAGGCGCATTCGGGTCTCCGGTACCGGGCACCGATAAACTCATCTTT. Amino acids: CALGEGAFGSPVPGTDKLIF.

This clone occurred a few times. This chain uses TRDV1 with TRDJ1; TRDD3 agrees at 11 bases. The length of the CDR3 is 22 residues. CDR1 TSWWSYY and CDR2 QGS come from the germline V gene. Germline trimming cut 2 bases from V and 1 base from J; bases unmatched to any gene: 21. The CDR3 nucleotides are TGTGCTCTTGGGGAAGACAACCTATCCCTGACGCGTGGGGGATACGGCACCGATAAACTCATCTTT. Protein sequence: CALGEDNLSLTRGGYGTDKLIF.

The V call is TRDV1, the J call TRDJ1; TRDD2 aligns across 7 bases. Trimming at V came to 3 bases and at J to 0 bases, leaving 7 bases not matched to a gene. The CDR3 sequence is 16 residues long. Per the germline V gene, CDR1 is TSWWSYY and CDR2 is QGS. Written as DNA, the CDR3 is TGTGCTCTTGGGGATAGTTCCTTCCTCTACACCGATAAACTCATCTTT. Translating gives CALGDSSFLYTDKLIF.

V and J are TRDV1 and TRDJ1, with D possibly TRDD3 on 5 matching bases. This CDR3 contains 19 residues. V was clipped by 6 bases and J by 0 bases, with 26 bases between them. In germline, CDR1 is TSWWSYY, CDR2 QGS. CDR3: CALGYAPVLHFEDTDKLIF. CDR3 DNA: TGTGCTCTTGGATACGCTCCCGTGTTGCATTTCGAGGACACCGATAAACTCATCTTT.

This clone was counted only a few times. The chain joins TRDV3 to TRDJ1; 12 nucleotides agree with TRDD3. This CDR3 has 16 amino acids. V lost 3 bases, J lost 2 bases, and 10 bases stayed unmatched. Germline-derived CDR1 and CDR2 are TVYSNPD and GDNSRS (reference sequence). The chain's CDR3 is CALSYWGIPETDKLIF. The CDR3 nucleotides are TGTGCCTTGTCGTACTGGGGGATACCGGAAACCGATAAACTCATCTTT.

Remarks on this clone: Germline and junction disagree at one end, which may indicate a read error. V is TRDV1 and J is TRDJ1; the match to TRDD3 covers 11 bases. The CDR3 spans 16 residues. Germline lookup yields CDR1 TSWWSYY and CDR2 QGS. CDR3 nucleotide sequence: TGTGCTCTTGGGGAACCAGCTGGGGGATACACCGATCAACTCATCTTT. Translating it yields CALGEPAGGYTDQLIF.

This clone has a count of ten or more. The V gene is TRDV2, the J gene TRDJ1; D is unresolved. This CDR3 spans 11 amino acids. The germline gives CDR1 GEAIGNYY, CDR2 EKD. V lost 6 bases and J 4 bases, leaving 8 bases between the germline ends. The CDR3 bases are TGTGCCTGTCGCCCCTTCGATAAACTCATCTTT. Its translation: CACRPFDKLIF.

The gene calls are TRDV2 and TRDJ1, with 7 bases identical to TRDD3. This CDR3 spans 17 amino acids. V was clipped by 1 base and J by 0 bases; unmatched bases: 10. From germline, CDR1 is GEAIGNYY and CDR2 EKD. CDR3 loop: CACDTRGGTGDTDKLIF. For the CDR3, the DNA is TGTGCCTGTGACACAAGGGGGGGTACTGGGGACACCGATAAACTCATCTTT.